The source of this TCR beta chain is a study of CD8 T cells in ankylosing spondylitis. Study findings and constraints: Reportedly, matched ankylosing spondylitis synovial fluid was significantly enriched for disease-linked clones. Past studies reported some motif variants in reactive arthritis synovial fluid and blood. For ankylosing spondylitis blood, a TCR beta motif of about eight highly homologous variants appeared characteristic.

TCRdb passed the 5' RACE reads through MiXCR, listing each CDR3 protein once. Of a few hundred thousand distinct CDR3 sequences listed, around 19% are singletons. This clonotype was seen only a few times. Its antigen is not known. CDR3 size: 16 residues. V shed 0 bases and J shed 0 bases, with 14 bases lying between them. Germline V gives CDR1 DFQATT, CDR2 SNEGSKA (reference sequence). V is TRBV20-1 and J is TRBJ1-1; TRBD1 is a possible D gene (5 bases). Input material: blood, either unsorted or a sorted T cell fraction (not recorded which). The source of this sequence is a male donor with ankylosing spondylitis or in good health (not recorded which). In DNA, the CDR3 is TGCAGTGCTAGAGATTATCAGGGAGGCATGAACACTGAAGCTTTCTTT. It yields the protein CSARDYQGGMNTEAFF.